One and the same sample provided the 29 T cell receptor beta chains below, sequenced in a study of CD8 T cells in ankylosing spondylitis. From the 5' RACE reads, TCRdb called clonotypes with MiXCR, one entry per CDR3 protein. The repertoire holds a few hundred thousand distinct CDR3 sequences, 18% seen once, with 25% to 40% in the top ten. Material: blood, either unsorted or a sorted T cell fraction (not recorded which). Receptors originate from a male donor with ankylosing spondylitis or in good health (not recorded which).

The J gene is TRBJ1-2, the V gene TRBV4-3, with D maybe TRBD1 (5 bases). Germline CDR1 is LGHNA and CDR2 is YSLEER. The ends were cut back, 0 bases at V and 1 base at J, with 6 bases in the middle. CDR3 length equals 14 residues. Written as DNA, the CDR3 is TGCGCCAGCAGCCAAGACAGGGATAACTATGGCTACACCTTC. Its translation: CASSQDRDNYGYTF.

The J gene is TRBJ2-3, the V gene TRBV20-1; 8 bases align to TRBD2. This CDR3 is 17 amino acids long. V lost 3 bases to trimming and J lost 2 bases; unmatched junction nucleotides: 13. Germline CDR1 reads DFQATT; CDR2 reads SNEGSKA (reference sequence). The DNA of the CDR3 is TGCAGTGCTAGCGATTCCCGGGGGGGACAACCCACAGATACGCAGTATTTT. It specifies CSASDSRGGQPTDTQYF.

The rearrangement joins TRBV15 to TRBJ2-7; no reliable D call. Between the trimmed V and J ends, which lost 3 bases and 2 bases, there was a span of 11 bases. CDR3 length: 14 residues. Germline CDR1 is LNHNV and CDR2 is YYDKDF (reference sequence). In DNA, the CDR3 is TGTGCCACCAGCAGTCGGGCAGAGGCCTACGAGCAGTACTTC. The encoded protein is CATSSRAEAYEQYF. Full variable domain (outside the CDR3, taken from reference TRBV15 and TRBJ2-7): DAMVIQNPRYQVTQFGKPVTLSCSQTLNHNVMYWYQQKSSQAPKLLFHYYDKDFNNEADTPDNFQSRRPNTSFCFLDIRSPGLGDTAMYLCATSSRAEAYEQYFGPGTRLTVT.

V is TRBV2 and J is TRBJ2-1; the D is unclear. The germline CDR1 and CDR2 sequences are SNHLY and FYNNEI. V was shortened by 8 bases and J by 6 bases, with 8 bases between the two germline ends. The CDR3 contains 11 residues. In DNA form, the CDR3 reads TGTGCCAGCGGAGATGGCAATGAGCAGTTCTTC. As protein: CASGDGNEQFF.

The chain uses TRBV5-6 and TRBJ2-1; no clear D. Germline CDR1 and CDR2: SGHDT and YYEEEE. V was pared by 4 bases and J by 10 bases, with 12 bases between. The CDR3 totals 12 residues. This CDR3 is CASSLSEGEQFF. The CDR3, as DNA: TGTGCCAGCAGCCTCTCGGAAGGCGAGCAGTTCTTC.

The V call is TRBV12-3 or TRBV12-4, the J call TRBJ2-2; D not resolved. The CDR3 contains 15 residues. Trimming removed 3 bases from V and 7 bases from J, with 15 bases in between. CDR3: CASSLAYGYFGELFF. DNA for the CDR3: TGTGCCAGCAGTTTGGCCTACGGGTATTTCGGGGAGCTGTTTTTT.

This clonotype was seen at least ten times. The CDR3 DNA reads TGCAGTGGGGTCTCAGTTGATCAAGAGACCCAGTACTTC. Encoded protein: CSGVSVDQETQYF. V gene TRBV20-1 combines with J gene TRBJ2-5; D gene ambiguous. The CDR3 is 13 amino acids. Trimming removed 7 bases at V and 2 bases at J, with 14 bases between. CDR1 is DFQATT, CDR2 SNEGSKA, per germline (reference sequence).

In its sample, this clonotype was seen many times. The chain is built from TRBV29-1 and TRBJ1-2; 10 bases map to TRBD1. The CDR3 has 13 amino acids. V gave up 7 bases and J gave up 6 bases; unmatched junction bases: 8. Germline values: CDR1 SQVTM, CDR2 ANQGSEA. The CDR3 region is CSAGTGVLDGYTF. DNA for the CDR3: TGCAGCGCAGGGACAGGGGTCCTGGATGGCTACACCTTC.

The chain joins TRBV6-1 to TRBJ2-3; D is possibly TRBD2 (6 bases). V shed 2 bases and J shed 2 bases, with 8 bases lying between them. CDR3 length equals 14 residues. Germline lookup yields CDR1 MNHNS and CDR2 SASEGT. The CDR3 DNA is TGTGCCAGCAGTGAACCTAGCGACACAGATACGCAGTATTTT. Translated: CASSEPSDTDTQYF.

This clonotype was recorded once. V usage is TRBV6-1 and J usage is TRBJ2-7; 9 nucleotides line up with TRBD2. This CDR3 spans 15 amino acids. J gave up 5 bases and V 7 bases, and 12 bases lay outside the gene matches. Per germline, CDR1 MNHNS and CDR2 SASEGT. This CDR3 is CASTRSSGSFDEQYF. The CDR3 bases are TGTGCCAGCACCCGGAGTAGCGGGAGCTTCGACGAGCAGTACTTC.

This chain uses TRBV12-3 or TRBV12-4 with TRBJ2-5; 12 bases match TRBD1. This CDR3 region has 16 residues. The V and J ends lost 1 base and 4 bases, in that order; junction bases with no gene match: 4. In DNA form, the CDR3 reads TGTGCCAGCAGTTTAGGAGCGGGACAGGGGGCAGAGACCCAGTACTTC. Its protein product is CASSLGAGQGAETQYF.

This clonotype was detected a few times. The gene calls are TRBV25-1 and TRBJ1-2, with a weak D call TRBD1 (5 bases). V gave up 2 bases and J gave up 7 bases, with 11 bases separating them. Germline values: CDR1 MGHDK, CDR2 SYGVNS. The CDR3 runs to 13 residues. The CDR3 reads CASSEARGGGYTF. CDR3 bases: TGTGCCAGCAGTGAAGCCCGCGGGGGTGGCTACACCTTC.

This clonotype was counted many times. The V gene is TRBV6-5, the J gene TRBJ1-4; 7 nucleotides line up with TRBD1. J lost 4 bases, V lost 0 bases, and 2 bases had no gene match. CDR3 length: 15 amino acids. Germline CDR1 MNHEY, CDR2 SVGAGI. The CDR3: CASSYSGQFNEKLFF. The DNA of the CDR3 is TGTGCCAGCAGTTACTCGGGACAGTTTAATGAAAAACTGTTTTTT.

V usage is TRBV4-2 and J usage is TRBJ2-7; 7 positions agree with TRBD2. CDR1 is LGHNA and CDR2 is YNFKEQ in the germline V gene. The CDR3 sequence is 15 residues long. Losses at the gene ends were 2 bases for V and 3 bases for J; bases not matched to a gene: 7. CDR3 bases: TGTGCCAGCAGCCAAATCTCTGCTAGCGGCTACGAGCAGTACTTC. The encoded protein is CASSQISASGYEQYF.

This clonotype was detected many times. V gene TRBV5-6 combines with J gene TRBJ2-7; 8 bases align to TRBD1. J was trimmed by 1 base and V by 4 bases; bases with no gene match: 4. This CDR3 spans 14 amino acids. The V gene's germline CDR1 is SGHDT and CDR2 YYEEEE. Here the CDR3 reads CASSPGTGSYEQYF. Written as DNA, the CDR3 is TGTGCCAGCAGCCCCGGGACAGGATCCTACGAGCAGTACTTC.

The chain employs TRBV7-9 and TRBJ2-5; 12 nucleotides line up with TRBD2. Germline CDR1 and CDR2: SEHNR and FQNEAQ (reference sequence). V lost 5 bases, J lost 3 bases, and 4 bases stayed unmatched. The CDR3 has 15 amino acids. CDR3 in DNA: TGTGCCAGCAGCGCCAGACTAGCGGGAGAAGAGACCCAGTACTTC. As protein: CASSARLAGEETQYF.

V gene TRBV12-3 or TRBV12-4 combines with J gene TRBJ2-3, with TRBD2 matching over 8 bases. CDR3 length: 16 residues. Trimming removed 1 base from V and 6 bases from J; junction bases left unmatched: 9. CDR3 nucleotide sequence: TGTGCCAGCAGTTTAGAAGGACTAGCTGCCCTGGATACGCAGTATTTT. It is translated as CASSLEGLAALDTQYF.

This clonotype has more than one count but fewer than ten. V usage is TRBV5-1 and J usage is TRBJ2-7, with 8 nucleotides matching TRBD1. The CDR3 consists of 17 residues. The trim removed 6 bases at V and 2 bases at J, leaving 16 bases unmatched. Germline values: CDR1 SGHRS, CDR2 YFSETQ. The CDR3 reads CASTGTGQGLFTYEQYF. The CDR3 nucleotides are TGCGCCAGCACCGGGACAGGCCAGGGCCTATTTACCTACGAGCAGTACTTC.

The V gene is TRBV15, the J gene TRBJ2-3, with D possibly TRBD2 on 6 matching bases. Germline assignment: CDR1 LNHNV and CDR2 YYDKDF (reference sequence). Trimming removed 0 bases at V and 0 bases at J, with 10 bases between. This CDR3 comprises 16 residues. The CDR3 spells CATSRDPGTSTDTQYF. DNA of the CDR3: TGTGCCACCAGCAGAGATCCGGGGACTAGCACAGATACGCAGTATTTT.

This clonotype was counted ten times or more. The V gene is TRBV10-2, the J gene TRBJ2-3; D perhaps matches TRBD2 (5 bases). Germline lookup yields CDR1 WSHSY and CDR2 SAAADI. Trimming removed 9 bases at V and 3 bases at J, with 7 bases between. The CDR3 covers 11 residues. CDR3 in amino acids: CASEGTDTQYF. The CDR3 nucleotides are TGCGCCAGTGAGGGAACAGATACGCAGTATTTT.

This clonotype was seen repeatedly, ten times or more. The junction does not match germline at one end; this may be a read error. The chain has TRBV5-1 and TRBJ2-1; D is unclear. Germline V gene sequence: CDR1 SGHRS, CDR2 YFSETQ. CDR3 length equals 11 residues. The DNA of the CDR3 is TGTGCCAGCAGCCAATACAATGAGCAGTTCTTC. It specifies CASSQYNEQFF.

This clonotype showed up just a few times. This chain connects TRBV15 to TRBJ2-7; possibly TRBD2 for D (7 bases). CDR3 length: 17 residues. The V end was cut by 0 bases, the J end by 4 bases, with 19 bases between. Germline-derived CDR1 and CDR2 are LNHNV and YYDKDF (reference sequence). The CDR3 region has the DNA TGTGCCACCAGCAGAGATCTCCCTGCGGGGGCGGCGTACGAGCAGTACTTC. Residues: CATSRDLPAGAAYEQYF. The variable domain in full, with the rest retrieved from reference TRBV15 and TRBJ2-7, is DAMVIQNPRYQVTQFGKPVTLSCSQTLNHNVMYWYQQKSSQAPKLLFHYYDKDFNNEADTPDNFQSRRPNTSFCFLDIRSPGLGDTAMYLCATSRDLPAGAAYEQYFGPGTRLTVT.

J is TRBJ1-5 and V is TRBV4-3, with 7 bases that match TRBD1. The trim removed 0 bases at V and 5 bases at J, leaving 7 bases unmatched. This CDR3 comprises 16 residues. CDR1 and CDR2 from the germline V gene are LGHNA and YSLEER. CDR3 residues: CASSQDAWDSYQPQHF. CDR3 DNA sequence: TGCGCCAGCAGCCAAGATGCCTGGGACAGCTATCAGCCCCAGCATTTT.

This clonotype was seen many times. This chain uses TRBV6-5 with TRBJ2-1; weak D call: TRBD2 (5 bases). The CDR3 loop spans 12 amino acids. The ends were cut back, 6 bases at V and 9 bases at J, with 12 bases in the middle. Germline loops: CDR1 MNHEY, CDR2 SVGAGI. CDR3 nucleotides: TGTGCCAGCAGGGCACTAGTTGGTGAGCAGTTCTTC. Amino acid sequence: CASRALVGEQFF.

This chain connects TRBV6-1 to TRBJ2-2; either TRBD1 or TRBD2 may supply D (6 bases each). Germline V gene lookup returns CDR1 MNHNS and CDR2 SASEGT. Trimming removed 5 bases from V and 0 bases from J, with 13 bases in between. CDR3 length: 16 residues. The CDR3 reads CASSRSGEANTGELFF. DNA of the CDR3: TGTGCCAGCAGTCGATCAGGGGAGGCGAACACCGGGGAGCTGTTTTTT.

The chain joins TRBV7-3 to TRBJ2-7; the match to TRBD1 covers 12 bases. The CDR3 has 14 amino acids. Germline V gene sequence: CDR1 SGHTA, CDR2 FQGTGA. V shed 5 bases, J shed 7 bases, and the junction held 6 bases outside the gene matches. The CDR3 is CASSPGTGGREQYF. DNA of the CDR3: TGTGCCAGCAGCCCCGGGACAGGGGGCCGGGAGCAGTACTTC.

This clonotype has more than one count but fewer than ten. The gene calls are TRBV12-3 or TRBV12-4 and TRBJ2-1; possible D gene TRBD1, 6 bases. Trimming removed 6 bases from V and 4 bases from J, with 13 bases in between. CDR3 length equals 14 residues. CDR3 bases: TGTGCCAGCAGACCCCCAGGGGATTACAATGAGCAGTTCTTC. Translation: CASRPPGDYNEQFF.

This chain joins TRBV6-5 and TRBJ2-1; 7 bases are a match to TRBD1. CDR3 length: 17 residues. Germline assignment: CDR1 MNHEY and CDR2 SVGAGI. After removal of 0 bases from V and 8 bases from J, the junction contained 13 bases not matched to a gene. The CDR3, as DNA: TGTGCCAGCAGTTACTCGATGCAGGGGGACCTCTCCTATGAGCAGTTCTTC. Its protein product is CASSYSMQGDLSYEQFF.

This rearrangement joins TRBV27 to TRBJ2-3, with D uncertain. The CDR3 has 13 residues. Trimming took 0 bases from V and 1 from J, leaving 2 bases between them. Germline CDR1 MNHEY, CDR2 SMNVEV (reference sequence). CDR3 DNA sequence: TGTGCCAGCAGTTTATCAGGCACAGATACGCAGTATTTT. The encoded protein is CASSLSGTDTQYF.